These 3 T cell receptor beta chains were all obtained from the same sample, sequenced in a study of cytomegalovirus exposure and HLA in healthy donors. Generated by immunoSEQ multiplex PCR, the TCRdb table keeps only in-frame clones and is missing some. This sample has approximately 54,000 clones, with approximately 89% found just once. The sequencing sample was made of PBMCs. Receptor source: a woman between 18 and 29 years old in good health and CMV-seropositive.

This sequence joins TRBV5-4 and TRBJ2-5; 12 bases are shared with TRBD2. This CDR3 is built from 17 residues. Germline CDR1 reads SGHNT; CDR2 reads YYREEE (reference sequence). The trim removed 4 bases at V and 7 bases at J, leaving 14 bases unmatched. CDR3 sequence reads: CASSTLAGGDVGGTQYF. The CDR3 bases are TGTGCCAGCAGCACCCTAGCGGGGGGGGATGTTGGAGGGACCCAGTACTTC.

CDR3 coding DNA: TGTGCCAGCAGCCGCTTGGGAGGGGAAGTGGGCGAGCAGTACTTC. Protein sequence: CASSRLGGEVGEQYF. The rearrangement links TRBV14 to TRBJ2-7; 7 bases line up with TRBD2. The ends lost 4 bases at V and 6 bases at J; junction bases unmatched: 12. Germline V CDR1 and CDR2: SGHDN, FVKESK. This CDR3 spans 15 amino acids.

The chain couples TRBV18 to TRBJ2-3; TRBD2 matches at 10 bases. V was clipped by 3 bases and J by 5 bases; unmatched bases: 5. CDR1 and CDR2 from the germline V gene are KGHSH and LQKENI. This CDR3 has 15 residues. For the CDR3, the DNA is TGTGCCAGCTCACCTCAGCGGGGGGGCCAAGATACGCAGTATTTT. Translation: CASSPQRGGQDTQYF.